This paragraph reports one TCR beta chain. Germline-derived CDR1 and CDR2 are MDHEN and SYDVKM. The CDR3 sequence is 14 residues long. Trimming took 6 bases from V and 6 from J, leaving 15 bases between them. As processed by the authors: Amplifying reference gene primers gave estimates of nucleated cell counts. Repertoires were generated with immunoSEQ multiplex PCR, while TCRdb's copy carries only in-frame clones and drops some. D and trimming come from the DNA, and the V and J calls and clone size come from that table. The sample holds about 49,000 clones, 87% seen once. These data belong to a study of blood T cell repertoires in COVID-19. Patients from Seattle were sampled longitudinally, starting during active infection.

The rearrangement uses TRBV28 and TRBJ1-5; tentative D call: TRBD1 (5 bases). The sequence came from a woman older than 75 with COVID-19, enrolled during active disease. Sequenced sample: peripheral blood. The CDR3 bases are TGTGCCAGCAGCACTTCCGCAGGGTTTCAGCCCCAGCATTTT. Its protein product is CASSTSAGFQPQHF.